These 2 T cell receptor beta chains came from one sample sequenced in a study of blood T cell repertoires in COVID-19 (dated by TCRdb to the early 2020s). The library relied on the immunoSEQ multiplex PCR assay. TCRdb obtained this table from immuneACCESS and retained in-frame rearrangements with V and J assigned. These tables miss some clones; where compared with another copy, unresolved V genes account for less than half of the shortfall, and the remainder is unexplained. For this sample there are approximately 200,000 clones; around nine tenths appear just once. The biggest ten clones account for 2.5% to 3.5% of the sample. Sequenced sample: peripheral blood. These receptors were obtained from a woman aged 60-75 years with acute or convalescent COVID-19.

As regards this clone: This may be a read error: a much more frequent sequence differs by one nucleotide. The genes are TRBV2 and TRBJ1-6; 10 bases map to TRBD1. The CDR3 length is 15 residues. Germline V gene sequence: CDR1 SNHLY, CDR2 FYNNEI. The CDR3 DNA is TGTGTCAGCACCGGGGACAGGGGTTTTAATTCACCCCTCCACTTT. Translated: CVSTGDRGFNSPLHF.

The V gene is TRBV7-6, the J gene TRBJ2-7; D might be TRBD1 (7 bases). The CDR3 totals 14 residues. Germline CDR1 and CDR2: SGHVS and FNYEAQ. V lost 5 bases, J lost 7 bases, and 18 bases lay in between. The CDR3 nucleotides are TGTGCCAGCAGCAAAGTGGAGGGGGCGGGAGAGCAGTACTTC. It encodes CASSKVEGAGEQYF.